The 21 T cell receptor beta chains given below trace back to one sample, sequenced in a study of T cell responses to AZD1222 COVID-19 vaccine. Sequencing used immunoSEQ multiplex PCR; TCRdb keeps in-frame clones, though not all of them. The table has approximately 80,000 clones, roughly 87% seen once. The source was peripheral blood, collected on day 0 of MenACWY control vaccination. Source of these receptors: an adult in good health.

This chain connects TRBV15 to TRBJ2-5; TRBD1 matches at 10 bases. Trimming cost V 5 bases and J 5 bases; bases outside gene matches: 2. Looked up from germline, CDR1 is LNHNV and CDR2 is YYDKDF (reference sequence). The CDR3 totals 13 residues. The CDR3 reads CATSLGQGETQYF. CDR3 coding DNA: TGTGCCACCAGCCTGGGACAGGGGGAGACCCAGTACTTC.

This sequence joins TRBV12-5 and TRBJ2-5, with 12 bases matching TRBD1. Trimming at V came to 2 bases and at J to 7 bases, leaving 23 bases not matched to a gene. Germline loops: CDR1 LGHNT, CDR2 FRNRAP. The CDR3 is made up of 21 amino acids. The CDR3 spells CASGLPSPGQGAQREGGTQYF. CDR3 DNA sequence: TGTGCTAGTGGTTTGCCGTCTCCGGGACAGGGGGCCCAACGGGAAGGAGGGACCCAGTACTTC.

The genes are TRBV9 and TRBJ1-6; D not resolved. V was cut by 0 bases and J by 6 bases, with 10 bases left in between. The CDR3 runs 15 residues. Per germline, CDR1 SGDLS and CDR2 YYNGEE. The CDR3 bases are TGTGCCAGCAGCGTAGATTGGGATCCTAATTCACCCCTCCACTTT. Encoded protein: CASSVDWDPNSPLHF.

The J gene is TRBJ2-2, the V gene TRBV11-2, with D hard to call. The V gene lost 5 bases and the J gene lost 6 bases, with 16 bases spanning the gap. In germline, CDR1 is SGHAT, CDR2 FQNNGV. The CDR3 is 15 residues long. The CDR3 sequence is CASSPLTRVAGELFF. The DNA of the CDR3 is TGTGCCAGCAGCCCGCTGACACGCGTGGCCGGGGAGCTGTTTTTT.

CDR3 residues: CATSRQDQPQHF. In DNA form, the CDR3 reads TGTGCCACCAGCAGACAGGATCAGCCCCAGCATTTT. The chain uses TRBV15 and TRBJ1-5; D gene uncertain. Deletions cut 2 bases from V and 5 bases from J, with 4 bases between. CDR3 length: 12 amino acids. In germline, CDR1 is LNHNV, CDR2 YYDKDF (reference sequence).

The V call is TRBV5-1, the J call TRBJ2-5, with 12 positions matching TRBD2. This CDR3 has 16 residues. V gave up 4 bases and J gave up 0 bases; unmatched junction bases: 4. Germline loops: CDR1 SGHRS, CDR2 YFSETQ. CDR3 residues: CASSTGTSGYQETQYF. The DNA of the CDR3 is TGCGCCAGCAGCACCGGGACTAGCGGGTACCAAGAGACCCAGTACTTC.

V usage is TRBV19 and J usage is TRBJ2-1; no firm D call. V was pared by 5 bases and J by 1 base, with 15 bases between. The CDR3 has 16 residues. Germline CDR1 LNHDA, CDR2 SQIVND (reference sequence). The CDR3 sequence is CASSARALGSYNEQFF. CDR3 sequence (DNA): TGTGCCAGTAGTGCTCGGGCCCTGGGGTCCTACAATGAGCAGTTCTTC.

V usage is TRBV6-5 and J usage is TRBJ1-1, with TRBD1 identical over 9 bases. This CDR3 region has 15 residues. Losses at the gene ends were 6 bases for V and 0 bases for J; bases not matched to a gene: 5. Germline assignment: CDR1 MNHEY and CDR2 SVGAGI. The CDR3 DNA sequence: TGTGCCAGCAGGGGACAGGGCCTCATGAACACTGAAGCTTTCTTT. It yields the protein CASRGQGLMNTEAFF.

The V and J genes are TRBV9 and TRBJ1-3, with unresolved D. The V end lost 0 bases, the J end lost 2 bases, and 3 bases lay between the germline ends. The CDR3 loop spans 13 amino acids. Germline-derived CDR1 and CDR2 are SGDLS and YYNGEE. CDR3 region: CASSVDPGNTIYF. The CDR3, as DNA: TGTGCCAGCAGCGTAGACCCTGGAAACACCATATATTTT.

The genes are TRBV7-9 and TRBJ2-1, with 9 nucleotides matching TRBD1. This CDR3 is built from 16 residues. Germline V gene data show CDR1 as SEHNR and CDR2 as FQNEAQ (reference sequence). V lost 5 bases, J lost 6 bases, and 11 bases stayed unmatched. CDR3 sequence reads: CASSPPGTGSFNEQFF. The DNA for the CDR3 is TGTGCCAGCAGCCCTCCTGGGACAGGGAGTTTCAATGAGCAGTTCTTC.

V usage is TRBV28 and J usage is TRBJ1-6, with D perhaps matching TRBD1 (5 bases). The CDR3 loop spans 17 amino acids. CDR1 is MDHEN, CDR2 SYDVKM, per germline. The V and J ends lost 6 bases and 1 base respectively, with 16 bases between them. DNA for the CDR3: TGTGCCAGCAGGCGGGACCCTGCTAGATCCTATAATTCACCCCTCCACTTT. Its translation is CASRRDPARSYNSPLHF. Based on the CDR3 plus reference TRBV28 and TRBJ1-6, the full variable domain is DVKVTQSSRYLVKRTGEKVFLECVQDMDHENMFWYRQDPGLGLRLIYFSYDVKMKEKGDIPEGYSVSREKKERFSLILESASTNQTSMYLCASRRDPARSYNSPLHFGNGTRLTVT.

The V gene is TRBV30, the J gene TRBJ1-6; no clear D. With 1 base removed from V and 9 bases from J, the gap between germline ends came to 10 bases. This CDR3 is built from 13 residues. Germline CDR1 GTSNPN, CDR2 SVGIG (reference sequence). CDR3 DNA sequence: TGTGCCTGGAGTGAGACCGGCGGTTCACCCCTCCACTTT. The encoded protein is CAWSETGGSPLHF.

The chain recombines TRBV7-9 with TRBJ1-3, with 8 nucleotides matching TRBD1. From germline, CDR1 is SEHNR and CDR2 FQNEAQ (reference sequence). V shed 4 bases and J 10 bases; nucleotides not matched to a gene: 9. The CDR3 totals 14 residues. The CDR3 coding sequence is TGTGCCAGCAGCTCCGGACAGGGATGGACAACCATATATTTT. Its protein is CASSSGQGWTTIYF.

V gene TRBV5-1 combines with J gene TRBJ2-1; a weak D match, TRBD1 (6 bases). Germline loops: CDR1 SGHRS, CDR2 YFSETQ. This CDR3 has 17 residues. V lost 0 bases, J lost 0 bases, and 13 bases lay in between. CDR3 amino acids: CASSLETGSSSYNEQFF. The CDR3 nucleotides are TGCGCCAGCAGCTTGGAGACAGGCTCCAGCTCCTACAATGAGCAGTTCTTC.

The chain uses TRBV7-2 and TRBJ1-6; D not resolved. The CDR3 sequence is 15 residues long. Trimming cost V 6 bases and J 0 bases, with 9 bases left between them. Per the germline V gene, CDR1 is SGHTA and CDR2 is FQGNSA. The CDR3 DNA sequence: TGTGCCAGCAGACCCGGCAACTCCTATAATTCACCCCTCCACTTT. Translation: CASRPGNSYNSPLHF.

This sequence joins TRBV11-2 and TRBJ2-7; D tentatively reads TRBD1 or TRBD2 (5 bases each). The germline V gene has CDR1 SGHAT and CDR2 FQNNGV. V was shortened by 0 bases and J by 0 bases, with 9 bases between the two germline ends. This CDR3 contains 15 residues. In DNA, the CDR3 is TGTGCCAGCAGCTTAGAGGCAGGGAGCTCCTACGAGCAGTACTTC. This sequence encodes CASSLEAGSSYEQYF.

This clone was found a few times. The J gene is TRBJ2-7, the V gene TRBV5-1; a possible D gene is TRBD1 (5 bases). Germline V gene data show CDR1 as SGHRS and CDR2 as YFSETQ. V lost 0 bases and J 2 bases, leaving 12 bases between the germline ends. This CDR3 comprises 15 residues. Here the CDR3 DNA reads TGCGCCAGCAGCTTGGGACAGACGAACCCCTACGAGCAGTACTTC. It codes for CASSLGQTNPYEQYF.

The chain recombines TRBV6-5 with TRBJ1-5; D uncertain. V lost 7 bases and J 0 bases, leaving 10 bases between the germline ends. This CDR3 comprises 14 residues. Germline CDR1 reads MNHEY; CDR2 reads SVGAGI. The CDR3 spells CASMVTLSNQPQHF. In DNA form, the CDR3 reads TGTGCCAGCATGGTTACACTTAGCAATCAGCCCCAGCATTTT.

Only a few counts were recorded for this clone. The chain couples TRBV10-3 to TRBJ2-1; D might be TRBD2 (7 bases). The germline V gene encodes CDR1 ENHRY and CDR2 SYGVKD. CDR3 length: 14 residues. Trimming stripped 2 bases from V and 8 bases from J, with 13 bases between. Here the CDR3 reads CAISERGATHEQFF. CDR3 in DNA: TGTGCCATCAGTGAGCGGGGGGCGACCCATGAGCAGTTCTTC.

This clone was detected a few times. The chain employs TRBV6-5 and TRBJ2-2; TRBD2 might be the D (6 bases). The germline CDR1 and CDR2 sequences are MNHEY and SVGAGI. Trimming removed 0 bases from V and 0 bases from J, with 8 bases in between. There are 16 residues in the CDR3. CDR3 sequence: CASSYSGTPNTGELFF. CDR3 sequence (DNA): TGTGCCAGCAGTTACTCCGGGACTCCGAACACCGGGGAGCTGTTTTTT.

The chain couples TRBV7-6 to TRBJ1-2; D might be TRBD1 (6 bases). Germline V gene sequence: CDR1 SGHVS, CDR2 FNYEAQ. Trimming removed 5 bases from V and 3 bases from J, with 16 bases in between. CDR3 length: 15 residues. The CDR3 spells CASSPFPGGDYGYTF. CDR3 nucleotides: TGTGCCAGCAGCCCCTTTCCCGGGGGCGACTATGGCTACACCTTC.